This T cell receptor (beta chain) was retrieved from a study of cytomegalovirus exposure and HLA in healthy donors. Study at large: In an early release, HLA-typed donors contributed 77 million or so unique TCR sequences.

Nominal health characterized the donors when sampled, though unrecorded immune exposures were likely. The germline CDR1 and CDR2 sequences are GTSNPN and SVGIG (reference sequence). Losses at the gene ends were 0 bases for V and 2 bases for J; bases not matched to a gene: 12. CDR3 length: 17 residues. Primers: 60 Vbeta forward and 13 Jbeta reverse. Sequencing was performed with immunoSEQ multiplex PCR; in TCRdb, only in-frame clones are kept and a portion is missing. Of around 98,000 clones listed, about four fifths are singletons. This clonotype was obtained from a woman in her 40s in good health and CMV-seronegative. The chain is built from TRBV30 and TRBJ1-2, with 7 bases lining up with TRBD1. The specimen was PBMCs. The CDR3 region has the DNA TGTGCCTGGAGTGTACCTTCTCCGGGACAGCAAAACTATGGCTACACCTTC. Amino acids: CAWSVPSPGQQNYGYTF. Variable domain in full (rest from reference TRBV30 and TRBJ1-2): SQTIHQWPATLVQPVGSPLSLECTVEGTSNPNLYWYRQAAGRGLQLLFYSVGIGQISSEVPQNLSASRPQDRQFILSSKKLLLSDSGFYLCAWSVPSPGQQNYGYTFGSGTRLTVV.